The rows below give T cell receptor beta chains drawn from one sample of a study of lymphopenia after photon versus proton radiotherapy. Sequenced by immunoSEQ multiplex PCR; TCRdb stores in-frame clones only, minus some. The repertoire holds 20,000 to 25,000 clones, with about 89% as singletons. This specimen was peripheral blood, taken from a patient treated with proton-based radiotherapy. Source of these receptors: a man older than 75 with esophageal cancer. CDR3s include the opening cysteine and the closing phenylalanine or tryptophan. A D gene is named only where the DNA matches it firmly. Rows give clone size only sometimes, using once, few, many, or a class for an expanded clone.

V	size	J	D	CDR3	DNA
TRBV6-5	-	TRBJ2-3	TRBD1	CASSYKGTGRPDTQYF	TGTGCCAGCAGTTACAAAGGGACAGGGCGACCAGATACGCAGTATTTT
TRBV15	-	TRBJ2-5	-	CATSRGGWETQYF	TGTGCCACCAGCAGAGGGGGTTGGGAGACCCAGTACTTC
TRBV7-9	-	TRBJ2-7	-	CASSAAWGVDYEQYF	TGTGCCAGCAGCGCAGCTTGGGGGGTCGATTACGAGCAGTACTTC
TRBV5-1	-	TRBJ1-1	TRBD1	CASSPGQGKAFF	TGCGCCAGCAGTCCCGGACAGGGTAAAGCTTTCTTT
TRBV5-1	-	TRBJ2-7	TRBD2	CASSHEREMYEQYF	TGCGCCAGCAGCCATGAGCGGGAGATGTACGAGCAGTACTTC
TRBV9	once	TRBJ2-7	TRBD2	CASSEGLADYEQYF	TGTGCCAGCAGCGAGGGACTAGCAGACTACGAGCAGTACTTC
TRBV6-6	-	TRBJ1-4	TRBD1	CASSNSGGSNEKLFF	TGTGCCAGCAGTAATTCAGGGGGGTCTAATGAAAAACTGTTTTTT
TRBV18	-	TRBJ2-6	-	CASSNGRDIYNRANVLTF	TGTGCCAGCTCAAACGGGCGGGACATTTACAATCGGGCCAACGTCCTGACTTTC
TRBV28	few	TRBJ1-2	TRBD1	CASRWDRVGVGYTF	TGTGCCAGCAGATGGGACAGGGTAGGAGTAGGCTACACCTTC
TRBV19	-	TRBJ1-5	TRBD1	CASSTGTGEGEQPQHF	TGTGCCAGTAGTACCGGGACAGGGGAAGGGGAGCAGCCCCAGCATTTT
TRBV5-6	-	TRBJ2-2	-	CASSLGSNTGELFF	TGTGCCAGCAGCTTGGGGTCGAACACCGGGGAGCTGTTTTTT
TRBV4-1	-	TRBJ1-5	-	CASSQGDGSNQPQHF	TGCGCCAGCAGCCAAGGGGACGGTAGCAATCAGCCCCAGCATTTT
TRBV7-3	-	TRBJ1-2	TRBD1	CASSNSGTGVYGYTF	TGTGCCAGCAGCAACTCCGGGACAGGCGTCTATGGCTACACCTTC
TRBV6-1	-	TRBJ2-2	TRBD1	CASSEQGALTGELFF	TGTGCCAGCAGTGAACAGGGGGCCCTCACCGGGGAGCTGTTTTTT
TRBV7-2	-	TRBJ2-1	TRBD2	CASSSTSGGFNEQFF	TGTGCCAGCAGCTCAACTAGCGGGGGGTTCAATGAGCAGTTCTTC
TRBV9	-	TRBJ2-3	TRBD1	CASSVGTGAIDTQYF	TGTGCCAGCAGCGTCGGGACAGGGGCTATTGATACGCAGTATTTT
TRBV10-1	once	TRBJ2-2	-	CASSEWGKANTGELFF	TGCGCCAGCAGTGAGTGGGGGAAAGCGAACACCGGGGAGCTGTTTTTT
TRBV19	-	TRBJ1-1	-	CASSIISGEAFF	TGTGCCAGTAGTATTATCTCGGGGGAAGCTTTCTTT
TRBV30	few	TRBJ1-2	-	CAWSAWQGQGPFNYGYTF	TGTGCCTGGAGTGCCTGGCAGGGTCAGGGACCCTTTAACTATGGCTACACCTTC
TRBV6-4	-	TRBJ1-4	-	CASSRQEDVGNEKLFF	TGTGCCAGCAGCCGACAGGAGGATGTAGGTAATGAAAAACTGTTTTTT
TRBV7-9	once	TRBJ2-1	TRBD1	CASSQQTGGNEQFF	TGTGCCAGCAGCCAGCAGACAGGGGGAAATGAGCAGTTCTTC
TRBV5-4	-	TRBJ2-1	TRBD1	CASSLAPGTGGSNEQFF	TGTGCCAGCAGCTTGGCGCCCGGGACAGGGGGCTCCAATGAGCAGTTCTTC
TRBV4-3	-	TRBJ1-5	-	CASSRIWGSNQPQHF	TGCGCCAGCAGCCGCATCTGGGGTAGCAATCAGCCCCAGCATTTT
TRBV27	few	TRBJ2-2	-	CASSTPQTSPTGELFF	TGTGCCAGCAGTACCCCCCAGACAAGCCCTACCGGGGAGCTGTTTTTT
TRBV11-3	-	TRBJ1-1	-	CASSQTGGNTEAFF	TGTGCCAGCAGCCAGACAGGAGGGAACACTGAAGCTTTCTTT
TRBV5-1	-	TRBJ2-2	TRBD1	CASSPGQGWNTGELFF	TGCGCCAGCAGCCCCGGACAGGGATGGAACACCGGGGAGCTGTTTTTT
TRBV5-1	-	TRBJ1-6	-	CASSPDGVYNSPLHF	TGCGCCAGCAGCCCTGACGGAGTCTATAATTCACCCCTCCACTTT
TRBV5-5	-	TRBJ2-3	TRBD2	CASSLGLAVSTDTQYF	TGTGCCAGCAGTCTCGGACTAGCGGTTAGCACAGATACGCAGTATTTT
TRBV9	-	TRBJ1-4	-	CASSEAVNEKLFF	TGTGCCAGCAGCGAGGCAGTTAATGAAAAACTGTTTTTT
TRBV30	once	TRBJ1-1	-	CAWSVLAGNTEAFF	TGTGCCTGGAGTGTACTAGCAGGGAACACTGAAGCTTTCTTT
TRBV7-9	-	TRBJ1-4	TRBD1	CASSLARDSEKLFF	TGTGCCAGCAGCTTAGCCAGGGACAGTGAAAAACTGTTTTTT
TRBV21-1	-	TRBJ2-3	-	CASSKAPTAGRTDTQYF	TGTGCCAGCAGCAAAGCGCCGACAGCGGGACGGACAGATACGCAGTATTTT
TRBV9	-	TRBJ2-1	-	CASSVGGQYNEQFF	TGTGCCAGCAGCGTAGGAGGCCAGTACAATGAGCAGTTCTTC
TRBV5-8	-	TRBJ2-5	-	CASGASGVQETQYF	TGTGCCAGCGGGGCCTCAGGGGTCCAAGAGACCCAGTACTTC
TRBV5-1	few	TRBJ2-7	-	CASSGLVSYEQYF	TGCGCCAGCAGCGGGCTAGTCTCCTACGAGCAGTACTTC
TRBV15	-	TRBJ1-4	TRBD1	CATSREISGTGDEKLFF	TGTGCCACCAGCAGGGAAATCTCCGGGACAGGGGATGAAAAACTGTTTTTT
TRBV9	-	TRBJ1-6	-	CASSALGTGLNNSPLHF	TGTGCCAGCAGCGCCCTCGGAACAGGGCTCAATAATTCACCCCTCCACTTT
TRBV7-2	-	TRBJ2-5	TRBD2	CASSLDLAGGGETQYF	TGTGCCAGCAGCTTAGATCTAGCGGGAGGGGGCGAGACCCAGTACTTC
TRBV30	-	TRBJ1-2	-	CAWSAGGALPYGYTF	TGTGCCTGGAGTGCGGGAGGGGCTCTACCCTATGGCTACACCTTC
TRBV25-1	-	TRBJ2-1	-	CASSGEQGYNEQFF	TGTGCCAGCAGTGGGGAACAGGGATACAATGAGCAGTTCTTC
TRBV21-1	-	TRBJ2-3	-	CASSKVARVPTDTQYF	TGTGCCAGCAGCAAAGTCGCACGGGTACCCACAGATACGCAGTATTTT
TRBV6-5	-	TRBJ2-3	TRBD2	CASSYGLAGTDTQYF	TGTGCCAGCAGTTACGGACTAGCGGGAACAGATACGCAGTATTTT